The present TCR beta chain was sequenced within a study of control samples from healthy donors and cancer patients. Trimming removed 3 bases at V and 0 bases at J, with 8 bases between. The CDR3 totals 15 residues. Germline-derived CDR1 and CDR2 are MNHEY and SVGAGI. Profiled with immunoSEQ multiplex PCR; TCRdb holds only in-frame clones, not every one. The repertoire holds about 98,000 clones, with about 79% as singletons. The sequenced material came from blood. The rearrangement uses TRBV6-5 and TRBJ1-4; D is uncertain. The clonotype was recovered from a young woman in good health. The CDR3 is CASSYRLTTNEKLFF. The CDR3 DNA reads TGTGCCAGCAGTTATCGTCTTACAACTAATGAAAAACTGTTTTTT.